A single sample is the source of the 29 T cell receptor beta chains below, sequenced in a study of CD8 T cells in ankylosing spondylitis. TCRdb re-called the 5' RACE reads with MiXCR, one entry per CDR3 protein. The data show roughly 670,000 distinct CDR3 sequences, roughly 19% seen once. The study's findings and limits: Typical of ankylosing spondylitis blood, it appeared, was a TCR beta motif of eight highly homologous variants.

No cognate antigen is known for these TCRs. The material sequenced was blood, either unsorted or a sorted T cell fraction (not recorded which). The receptors here all came from a male donor with ankylosing spondylitis.

The genes are TRBV6-5 and TRBJ2-3; D is unresolved. Trimming took 4 bases from V and 0 from J, leaving 11 bases between them. The CDR3 has 15 residues. CDR1 and CDR2 from the germline V gene are MNHEY and SVGAGI. Here the CDR3 DNA reads TGTGCCAGCAGTTCCCTAGGGAAGAGCACAGATACGCAGTATTTT. This translates into CASSSLGKSTDTQYF.

This clonotype was seen more than once but under ten times. CDR3 loop: CASTPDRGHGYTF. The CDR3 nucleotides read TGTGCCAGCACTCCGGACAGGGGGCATGGCTACACCTTC. This chain connects TRBV12-3 or TRBV12-4 to TRBJ1-2, with 11 nucleotides matching TRBD1. Trimming cost V 7 bases and J 6 bases; bases outside gene matches: 4. The CDR3 consists of 13 residues.

This clonotype was seen a handful of times. The genes are TRBV6-1 and TRBJ1-5; no clear D gene. Trimming removed 6 bases from V and 4 bases from J, with 10 bases in between. Germline assignment: CDR1 MNHNS and CDR2 SASEGT. This CDR3 contains 13 residues. The CDR3 protein is CASRLKGNQPQHF. The CDR3 DNA reads TGTGCCAGCAGGTTGAAGGGAAATCAGCCCCAGCATTTT.

The chain is built from TRBV5-1 and TRBJ2-7; 11 bases map to TRBD2. With 0 bases clipped from V and 1 base from J, the junction kept 9 bases outside the gene matches. CDR3 size: 18 residues. CDR1 SGHRS and CDR2 YFSETQ come from the germline V gene. The CDR3 spells CASSLALGGLADSYEQYF. The CDR3 DNA reads TGCGCCAGCAGCTTGGCCCTGGGGGGACTAGCGGATTCCTACGAGCAGTACTTC.

This chain links TRBV2 with TRBJ1-5; TRBD1 aligns across 7 bases. V trimming: 5 bases; J trimming: 0 bases; junction bases outside the gene matches: 4. CDR1 is SNHLY, CDR2 FYNNEI, per germline. CDR3 length: 15 amino acids. CDR3 amino acids: CASSPGGISNQPQHF. The DNA of the CDR3 is TGTGCCAGCAGTCCAGGGGGTATTAGCAATCAGCCCCAGCATTTT.

The genes are TRBV5-1 and TRBJ2-5, with 9 bases identical to TRBD1. The CDR3 loop spans 13 amino acids. Germline lookup yields CDR1 SGHRS and CDR2 YFSETQ. Trimming at V came to 4 bases and at J to 4 bases, leaving 2 bases not matched to a gene. The DNA of the CDR3 is TGCGCCAGCAGCGCACAGGGGGCAGAGACCCAGTACTTC. Translated: CASSAQGAETQYF.

This clonotype was detected many times. The chain has TRBV3-1 and TRBJ2-7; 7 bases are shared with TRBD2. The CDR3 spans 15 residues. Germline V gene sequence: CDR1 LGHDT, CDR2 YNNKEL (reference sequence). The V gene end was trimmed by 1 base and the J gene end by 3 bases; junction bases not matched to a gene: 6. CDR3: CASSQGLAASYEQYF. The CDR3 DNA sequence: TGTGCCAGCAGCCAAGGGCTAGCGGCTAGCTACGAGCAGTACTTC.

The chain is built from TRBV20-1 and TRBJ1-1; D unclear. Germline V gene sequence: CDR1 DFQATT, CDR2 SNEGSKA (reference sequence). CDR3 length equals 14 residues. Trimming removed 6 bases at V and 4 bases at J, with 18 bases between. CDR3 in amino acids: CSAPDRVGRTEAFF. The CDR3 DNA is TGCAGTGCCCCTGACCGGGTAGGTCGCACTGAAGCTTTCTTT.

The V and J genes are TRBV2 and TRBJ2-7, with TRBD1 matching over 7 bases. Germline trimming cut 5 bases from V and 6 bases from J; bases unmatched to any gene: 13. The germline V gene encodes CDR1 SNHLY and CDR2 FYNNEI. The CDR3 has 15 residues. DNA of the CDR3: TGTGCCAGCAGTAAGGAATCCGGGACAGTATCCGAGCAGTACTTC. Translation gives CASSKESGTVSEQYF.

The chain combines TRBV20-1 with TRBJ1-4; unclear D gene. The CDR3 spans 13 residues. Trimming cost V 0 bases and J 8 bases, with 10 bases left between them. From germline, CDR1 is DFQATT and CDR2 SNEGSKA (reference sequence). The CDR3 here is CSAREGQREKLFF. The CDR3 region has the DNA TGCAGTGCTAGAGAAGGCCAGCGCGAAAAACTGTTTTTT.

This clonotype was seen a few times. This chain joins TRBV20-1 and TRBJ2-1; 8 bases fit TRBD2. J was trimmed by 1 base and V by 5 bases; bases with no gene match: 4. CDR3 length: 14 amino acids. In germline, CDR1 is DFQATT, CDR2 SNEGSKA (reference sequence). CDR3 bases: TGCAGTGCTCCCAAGCGGGAGTCCTACAATGAGCAGTTCTTC. This sequence encodes CSAPKRESYNEQFF.

This clonotype has just a few counts. The chain links TRBV7-8 to TRBJ2-3; 12 bases align to TRBD1. Looked up from germline, CDR1 is SGHVS and CDR2 is FQNEAQ. Trimming cost V 5 bases and J 6 bases; bases outside gene matches: 9. The CDR3 totals 16 residues. CDR3 residues: CASSPLGQGAEDTQYF. The CDR3 nucleotides are TGTGCCAGCAGCCCATTGGGACAGGGGGCGGAGGATACGCAGTATTTT.

The rearrangement uses TRBV29-1 and TRBJ2-2; D tentatively reads TRBD1 or TRBD2 (5 bases each). The V and J ends lost 7 bases and 0 bases respectively, with 18 bases between them. The germline V gene encodes CDR1 SQVTM and CDR2 ANQGSEA. The CDR3 is 16 residues long. The CDR3 protein is CSAVGGAETNTGELFF. The CDR3 DNA reads TGCAGCGCTGTTGGGGGAGCGGAAACGAACACCGGGGAGCTGTTTTTT.

The chain uses TRBV20-1 and TRBJ2-3; D is unclear. This CDR3 contains 13 residues. The ends were cut back, 1 base at V and 3 bases at J, with 8 bases in the middle. Germline values: CDR1 DFQATT, CDR2 SNEGSKA (reference sequence). Here the CDR3 reads CSARGPGTDTQYF. DNA of the CDR3: TGCAGTGCTAGAGGCCCCGGGACAGATACGCAGTATTTT.

This clonotype was detected many times. The chain links TRBV6-4 to TRBJ2-2; tentative D call: TRBD2 (6 bases). The germline gives CDR1 MRHNA, CDR2 SNTAGT. V lost 2 bases, J lost 2 bases, and 9 bases lay in between. The CDR3 is 15 residues long. CDR3 region: CASSDVAANTGELFF. CDR3 sequence (DNA): TGTGCCAGCAGTGACGTAGCGGCAAACACCGGGGAGCTGTTTTTT.

The rearrangement links TRBV12-3 or TRBV12-4 to TRBJ1-2; TRBD1 aligns across 8 bases. Trimming removed 3 bases from V and 9 bases from J; junction bases left unmatched: 6. This CDR3 spans 13 amino acids. The CDR3 region is CASSFDRGLSYTF. The CDR3 bases are TGTGCCAGCAGTTTTGACAGGGGCCTAAGCTACACCTTC.

This clonotype was counted between two and nine times. The genes are TRBV11-2 and TRBJ2-1; 13 bases map to TRBD2. Looked up from germline, CDR1 is SGHAT and CDR2 is FQNNGV. Trimming cost V 7 bases and J 7 bases; bases outside gene matches: 7. This CDR3 has 15 amino acids. Here the CDR3 reads CASNGLAGAGNEQFF. CDR3 coding DNA: TGTGCCAGCAATGGACTAGCGGGGGCAGGGAATGAGCAGTTCTTC.

This clonotype was counted at least ten times. The V gene is TRBV12-3 or TRBV12-4, the J gene TRBJ1-3; 9 positions agree with TRBD1. V trimming: 5 bases; J trimming: 1 base; junction bases outside the gene matches: 3. The CDR3 length is 15 residues. The CDR3 region has the DNA TGTGCCAGCAGTCCCGGGACAGGGTCTGGAAACACCATATATTTT. Protein sequence: CASSPGTGSGNTIYF.

The V gene is TRBV3-1, the J gene TRBJ2-3; D uncertain. The germline V gene encodes CDR1 LGHDT and CDR2 YNNKEL (reference sequence). The CDR3 runs to 14 residues. V dropped 2 bases and J dropped 4 bases, with 10 bases sitting between them. The DNA of the CDR3 is TGTGCCAGCAGCCAATTCATCCTAGCAGATACGCAGTATTTT. Its translation is CASSQFILADTQYF.

The genes are TRBV3-1 and TRBJ2-2; 10 positions agree with TRBD2. With 1 base clipped from V and 7 bases from J, the junction kept 6 bases outside the gene matches. Germline loops: CDR1 LGHDT, CDR2 YNNKEL (reference sequence). The CDR3 spans 16 residues. The CDR3 DNA is TGTGCCAGCAGCCAAGTAGCTAGCGGGAGTGGCGGGGAGCTGTTTTTT. Its translation: CASSQVASGSGGELFF.

This chain connects TRBV4-1 to TRBJ2-3, with a possible D match to TRBD1 (5 bases). V was shortened by 4 bases and J by 10 bases, with 18 bases between the two germline ends. This CDR3 is built from 14 residues. In germline, CDR1 is MGHRA, CDR2 YSYEKL. The CDR3 protein is CASSLNRGVAPQYF. For the CDR3, the DNA is TGCGCCAGCAGCCTCAATAGGGGCGTTGCGCCGCAGTATTTT.

The chain has TRBV27 and TRBJ2-1; D unclear. This CDR3 region has 15 residues. V lost 3 bases and J 2 bases, leaving 11 bases between the germline ends. Germline V gene lookup returns CDR1 MNHEY and CDR2 SMNVEV (reference sequence). The CDR3 loop is CASSFWNMPYNEQFF. CDR3 nucleotides: TGTGCCAGCAGTTTTTGGAACATGCCCTACAATGAGCAGTTCTTC.

V gene TRBV13 combines with J gene TRBJ1-6; D is possibly TRBD1 (5 bases). V lost 5 bases and J 10 bases, leaving 12 bases between the germline ends. The CDR3 is made up of 13 amino acids. Per the germline V gene, CDR1 is PRHDT and CDR2 is FYEKMQ (reference sequence). The CDR3 loop is CASSAQGTSPLHF. The CDR3 region has the DNA TGTGCCAGCAGCGCCCAGGGAACCTCACCCCTCCACTTT.

This clonotype was seen only a few times. The chain uses TRBV6-1 and TRBJ2-6; D gene ambiguous. Trimming stripped 10 bases from V and 4 bases from J, with 8 bases between. CDR1 MNHNS and CDR2 SASEGT come from the germline V gene. This CDR3 comprises 12 residues. The CDR3 sequence: CATLWGANVLTF. CDR3 DNA: TGTGCCACACTCTGGGGGGCCAACGTCCTGACTTTC.

This clonotype showed up many times. The V gene is TRBV18, the J gene TRBJ2-1; D ambiguous. CDR1 is KGHSH and CDR2 is LQKENI in the germline V gene. The CDR3 consists of 12 residues. Trimming stripped 3 bases from V and 7 bases from J, with 7 bases between. CDR3 sequence: CASSPLGNEQFF. CDR3 bases: TGTGCCAGCTCACCCCTGGGGAATGAGCAGTTCTTC.

The chain employs TRBV5-1 and TRBJ1-1; possibly TRBD1 for D (6 bases). Trimming took off 10 bases at V and 0 bases at J, with 22 bases between the two ends. This CDR3 region has 16 residues. Germline CDR1 and CDR2: SGHRS and YFSETQ. CDR3 nucleotides: TGCGCCTCTGGAGTTGGGGGGACACGCATGAACACTGAAGCTTTCTTT. This encodes CASGVGGTRMNTEAFF.

This chain uses TRBV5-1 with TRBJ2-5, with 9 nucleotides matching TRBD1. Germline CDR1 reads SGHRS; CDR2 reads YFSETQ. The CDR3 loop spans 14 amino acids. J was trimmed by 3 bases and V by 2 bases; bases with no gene match: 2. In DNA, the CDR3 is TGCGCCAGCAGCTTACAGGGGGCCGAAGAGACCCAGTACTTC. Residues: CASSLQGAEETQYF. The entire variable domain, with the rest obtained from reference TRBV5-1 and TRBJ2-5, is as follows: KAGVTQTPRYLIKTRGQQVTLSCSPISGHRSVSWYQQTPGQGLQFLFEYFSETQRNKGNFPGRFSGRQFSNSRSEMNVSTLELGDSALYLCASSLQGAEETQYFGPGTRLLVL.

The chain has TRBV12-3 or TRBV12-4 and TRBJ1-5; TRBD1 is a possible D gene (6 bases). V lost 9 bases to trimming and J lost 4 bases, with 13 bases between them. This CDR3 comprises 13 residues. The CDR3 here is CASQGPPNQPQHF. The CDR3 DNA is TGTGCCAGTCAGGGGCCACCTAATCAGCCCCAGCATTTT.

This clonotype was observed a handful of times. This chain joins TRBV15 and TRBJ2-3; tentatively, D is TRBD2 (5 bases). Trimming took off 0 bases at V and 10 bases at J, with 11 bases between the two ends. CDR3 length equals 13 residues. Germline V CDR1 and CDR2: LNHNV, YYDKDF (reference sequence). The CDR3 DNA reads as TGTGCCACCAGCAGAGATCCACCTAGCTCGCAGTATTTT. Its protein is CATSRDPPSSQYF.